This T cell receptor (beta chain) was sequenced in a study of T cell repertoires in cytomegalovirus infection. This clonotype was observed many times. This CDR3 is 15 amino acids long. Germline values: CDR1 SGHVS, CDR2 FQNEAQ. Trimming took 5 bases from V and 9 from J; bases not matched to a gene: 9. TCRdb itself ran the reads through MiXCR, one entry per CDR3 protein. The table lists approximately 500,000 distinct CDR3 sequences, approximately 26% of them singletons. This chain joins TRBV7-8 and TRBJ1-6, with TRBD1 identical over 8 bases. Sequencing was performed on PBMCs. The origin of this receptor is a human donor in good health (CMV status not recorded). Some clones in this sample may be carry-over from other donors' samples. The CDR3: CASSLDRVNRSPLHF. The CDR3 DNA follows: TGTGCCAGCAGCCTGGACAGGGTCAATCGTTCACCCCTCCACTTT.